Here is one T cell receptor (beta chain) with its context. Its antigen remains unidentified. The TCR-sequenced patients were a few responders to pembrolizumab. The data are from a study of PD-1 blockade in mismatch repair-deficient tumors. Across the study: Enrolled about 2013-2017, patients had progressing, pretreated mismatch repair-deficient cancers of approximately 13 types. Findings and caveats of the study: Rapid post-treatment expansion, then contraction, generally preceding radiologic response, marked tumor-resident clones.

Assay: immunoSEQ multiplex PCR; the TCRdb copy retains only in-frame clones and omits some. The sample records tens of thousands of clones, 88% being singletons. V was pared by 1 base and J by 6 bases, with 7 bases of the junction left unmatched. Germline CDR1 SNHLY, CDR2 FYNNEI. The CDR3 sequence is 18 residues long. V is TRBV2 and J is TRBJ2-1; the match to TRBD2 covers 15 bases. This sequence was found in an adult with mismatch repair-deficient cancer. The sample was peripheral blood, taken 52 weeks after starting pembrolizumab. CDR3 nucleotide sequence: TGTGCCAGCAGTGAAGTCGGACTAGCGGGAGGGTCTGGCAATGAGCAGTTCTTC. Translation: CASSEVGLAGGSGNEQFF.